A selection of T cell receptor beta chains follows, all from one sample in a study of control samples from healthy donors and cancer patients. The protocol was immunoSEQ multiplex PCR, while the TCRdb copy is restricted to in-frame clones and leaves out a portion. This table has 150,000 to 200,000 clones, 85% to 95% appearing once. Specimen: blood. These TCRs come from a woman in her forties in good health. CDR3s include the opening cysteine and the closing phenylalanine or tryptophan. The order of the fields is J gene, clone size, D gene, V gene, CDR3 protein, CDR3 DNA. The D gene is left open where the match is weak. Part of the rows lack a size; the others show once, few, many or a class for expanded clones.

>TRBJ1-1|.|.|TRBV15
CATSRRRGTEAFF
TGTGCCACCAGCAGGCGGAGGGGCACTGAAGCTTTCTTT
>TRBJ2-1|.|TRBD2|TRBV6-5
CASSQAGGGEQFF
TGTGCCAGCAGCCAGGCGGGGGGAGGTGAGCAGTTCTTC
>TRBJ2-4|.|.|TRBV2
CASSEDGRLAKNIQYF
TGTGCCAGCAGTGAAGACGGTCGTTTAGCCAAAAACATTCAGTACTTC
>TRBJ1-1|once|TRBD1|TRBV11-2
CASSPGGQGGLNTEAFF
TGTGCCAGCAGCCCCGGAGGACAGGGTGGGCTAAACACTGAAGCTTTCTTT
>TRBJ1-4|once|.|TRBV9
CASSVDEGAREKLFF
TGTGCCAGCAGCGTAGATGAAGGGGCGAGAGAAAAACTGTTTTTT
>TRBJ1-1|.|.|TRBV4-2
CASSHDPLVRSEAFF
TGTGCCAGCAGCCACGACCCGCTGGTCCGGTCTGAAGCTTTCTTT
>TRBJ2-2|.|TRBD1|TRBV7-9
CASSLSQGAPGELFF
TGTGCCAGCAGCTTAAGCCAGGGGGCACCCGGGGAGCTGTTTTTT
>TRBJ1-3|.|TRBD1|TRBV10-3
CAISELQGAGNTIYF
TGTGCCATCAGTGAGTTACAGGGGGCTGGAAACACCATATATTTT
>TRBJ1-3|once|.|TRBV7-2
CASSPIGTAAGNTIYF
TGTGCCAGCAGCCCCATCGGGACGGCCGCTGGAAACACCATATATTTT
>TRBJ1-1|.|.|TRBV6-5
CASLRNTEAFF
TGTGCCAGCCTCCGTAACACTGAAGCTTTCTTT
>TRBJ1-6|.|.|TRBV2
CASSEVPTGNSPLHF
TGTGCCAGCAGTGAAGTTCCAACAGGGAATTCACCCCTCCACTTT
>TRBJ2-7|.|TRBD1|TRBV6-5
CASRKLTGTGYEQYF
TGTGCCAGCAGGAAACTTACCGGGACAGGCTACGAGCAGTACTTC
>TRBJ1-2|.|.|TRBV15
CATSRDNTNYGYTF
TGTGCCACCAGCAGAGATAATACTAACTATGGCTACACCTTC
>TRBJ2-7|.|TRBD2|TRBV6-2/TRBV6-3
CASSYGLAVSHEQYF
TGTGCCAGCAGTTACGGTCTAGCGGTTTCCCACGAGCAGTACTTC